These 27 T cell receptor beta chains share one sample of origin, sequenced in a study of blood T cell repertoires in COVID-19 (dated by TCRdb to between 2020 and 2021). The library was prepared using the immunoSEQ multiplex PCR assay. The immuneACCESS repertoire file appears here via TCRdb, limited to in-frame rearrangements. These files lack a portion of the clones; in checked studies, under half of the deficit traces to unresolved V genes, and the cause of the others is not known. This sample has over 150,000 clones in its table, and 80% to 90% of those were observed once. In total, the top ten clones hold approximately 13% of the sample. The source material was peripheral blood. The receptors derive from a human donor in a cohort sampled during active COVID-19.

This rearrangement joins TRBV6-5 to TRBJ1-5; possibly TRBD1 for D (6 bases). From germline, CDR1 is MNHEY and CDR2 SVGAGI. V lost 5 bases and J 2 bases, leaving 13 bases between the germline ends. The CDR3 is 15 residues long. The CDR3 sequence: CASSPDSLGNQPQHF. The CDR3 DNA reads TGTGCCAGCAGTCCGGACAGTCTTGGCAATCAGCCCCAGCATTTT.

CDR3: CSVEDTGTSPYEQYF. Written as DNA, the CDR3 is TGCAGCGTTGAAGATACCGGGACATCCCCTTACGAGCAGTACTTC. J is TRBJ2-7 and V is TRBV29-1; perhaps TRBD1 as D (6 bases). There are 15 residues in the CDR3. The germline gives CDR1 SQVTM, CDR2 ANQGSEA. V was shortened by 0 bases and J by 4 bases, with 16 bases between the two germline ends.

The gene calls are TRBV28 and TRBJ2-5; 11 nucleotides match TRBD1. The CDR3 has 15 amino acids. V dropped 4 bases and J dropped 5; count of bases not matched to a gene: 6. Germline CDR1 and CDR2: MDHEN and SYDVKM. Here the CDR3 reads CASSSGQGAWETQYF. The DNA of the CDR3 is TGTGCCAGCAGTTCCGGACAGGGGGCCTGGGAGACCCAGTACTTC.

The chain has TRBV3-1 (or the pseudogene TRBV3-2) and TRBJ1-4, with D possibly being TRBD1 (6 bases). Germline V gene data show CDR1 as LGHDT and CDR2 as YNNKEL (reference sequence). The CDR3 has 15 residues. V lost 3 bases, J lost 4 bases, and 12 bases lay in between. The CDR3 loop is CASSQNRAVNEKLFF. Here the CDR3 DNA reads TGTGCCAGCAGCCAGAACAGGGCCGTTAATGAAAAACTGTTTTTT.

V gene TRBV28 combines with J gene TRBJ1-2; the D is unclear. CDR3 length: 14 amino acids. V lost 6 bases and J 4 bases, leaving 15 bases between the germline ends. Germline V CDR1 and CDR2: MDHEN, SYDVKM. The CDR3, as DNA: TGTGCCAGCAGGGCGGGGTCGGGAGGCTATGGCTACACCTTC. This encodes CASRAGSGGYGYTF.

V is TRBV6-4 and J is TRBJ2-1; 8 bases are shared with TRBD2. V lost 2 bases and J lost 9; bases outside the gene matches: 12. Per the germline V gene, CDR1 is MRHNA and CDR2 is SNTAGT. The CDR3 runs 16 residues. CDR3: CASSDAPGAGVSEQFF. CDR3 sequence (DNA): TGTGCCAGCAGTGACGCCCCCGGAGCGGGAGTTAGTGAGCAGTTCTTC.

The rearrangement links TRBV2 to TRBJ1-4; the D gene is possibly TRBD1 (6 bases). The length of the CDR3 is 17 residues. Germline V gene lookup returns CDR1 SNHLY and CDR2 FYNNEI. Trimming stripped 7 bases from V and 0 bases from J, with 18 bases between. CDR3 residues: CASKPAGTLATNEKLFF. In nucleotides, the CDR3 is TGTGCCAGCAAACCCGCTGGGACACTTGCAACTAATGAAAAACTGTTTTTT.

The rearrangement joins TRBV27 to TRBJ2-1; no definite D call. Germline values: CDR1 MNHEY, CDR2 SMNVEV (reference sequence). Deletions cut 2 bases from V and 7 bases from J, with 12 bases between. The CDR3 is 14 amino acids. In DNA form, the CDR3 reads TGTGCCAGCAGTTTACGGCGGATCTGGAATGAGCAGTTCTTC. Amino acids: CASSLRRIWNEQFF.

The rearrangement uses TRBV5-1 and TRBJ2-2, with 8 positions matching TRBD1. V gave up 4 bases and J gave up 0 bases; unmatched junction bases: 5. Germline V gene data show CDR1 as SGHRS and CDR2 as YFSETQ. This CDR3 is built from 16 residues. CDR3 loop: CASSHLTGANTGELFF. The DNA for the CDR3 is TGCGCCAGCAGCCACTTGACAGGGGCGAACACCGGGGAGCTGTTTTTT.

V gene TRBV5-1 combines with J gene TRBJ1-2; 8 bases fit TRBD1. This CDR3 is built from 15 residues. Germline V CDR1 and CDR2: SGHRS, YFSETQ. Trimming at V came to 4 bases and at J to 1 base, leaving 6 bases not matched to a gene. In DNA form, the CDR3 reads TGCGCCAGCAGCGGGATACAGGGGGATAACTATGGCTACACCTTC. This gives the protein CASSGIQGDNYGYTF.

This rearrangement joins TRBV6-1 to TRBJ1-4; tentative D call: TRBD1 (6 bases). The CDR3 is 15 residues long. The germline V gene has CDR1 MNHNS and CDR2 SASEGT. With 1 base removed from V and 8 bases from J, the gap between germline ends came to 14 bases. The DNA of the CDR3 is TGTGCCAGCAGTGAAGATGGGGGCTGGGGAGAAAAACTGTTTTTT. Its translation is CASSEDGGWGEKLFF.

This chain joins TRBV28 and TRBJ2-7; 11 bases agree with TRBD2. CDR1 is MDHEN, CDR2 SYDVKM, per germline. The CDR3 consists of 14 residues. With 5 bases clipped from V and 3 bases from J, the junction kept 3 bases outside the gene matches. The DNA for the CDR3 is TGTGCCAGCAGTGCCGGGACTAGCGGCTACGAGCAGTACTTC. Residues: CASSAGTSGYEQYF.

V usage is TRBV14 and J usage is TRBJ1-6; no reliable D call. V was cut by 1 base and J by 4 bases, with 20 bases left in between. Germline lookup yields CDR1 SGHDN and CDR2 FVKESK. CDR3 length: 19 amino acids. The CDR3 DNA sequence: TGTGCCAGCAGCCAAGGGGTCCCAACAGCGGCGGTTTATAATTCACCCCTCCACTTT. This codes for CASSQGVPTAAVYNSPLHF. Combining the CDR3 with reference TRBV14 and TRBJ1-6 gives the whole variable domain EAGVTQFPSHSVIEKGQTVTLRCDPISGHDNLYWYRRVMGKEIKFLLHFVKESKQDESGMPNNRFLAERTGGTYSTLKVQPAELEDSGVYFCASSQGVPTAAVYNSPLHFGNGTRLTVT.

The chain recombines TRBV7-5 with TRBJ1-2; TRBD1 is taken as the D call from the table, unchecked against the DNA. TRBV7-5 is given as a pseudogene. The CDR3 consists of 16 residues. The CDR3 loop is CARSLISRQPNYGYTF. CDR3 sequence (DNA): TGTGCCAGAAGCTTAATCTCGAGACAGCCTAACTATGGCTACACCTTC.

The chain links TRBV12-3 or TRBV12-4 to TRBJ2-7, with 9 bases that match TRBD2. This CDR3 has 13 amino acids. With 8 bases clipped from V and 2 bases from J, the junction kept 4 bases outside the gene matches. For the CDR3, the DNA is TGTGCCAGCGCTAGCGGGGACCCCTACGAGCAGTACTTC. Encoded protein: CASASGDPYEQYF.

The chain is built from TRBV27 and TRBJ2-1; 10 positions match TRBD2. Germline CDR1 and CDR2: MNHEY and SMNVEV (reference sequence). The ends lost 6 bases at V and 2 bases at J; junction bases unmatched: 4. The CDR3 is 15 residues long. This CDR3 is CASSIAGGTYNEQFF. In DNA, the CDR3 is TGTGCCAGCAGCATAGCGGGAGGCACCTACAATGAGCAGTTCTTC.

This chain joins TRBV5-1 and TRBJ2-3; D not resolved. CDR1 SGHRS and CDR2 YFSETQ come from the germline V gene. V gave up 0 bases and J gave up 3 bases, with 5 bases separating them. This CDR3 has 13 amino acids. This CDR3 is CASSLGQTDTQYF. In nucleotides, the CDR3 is TGCGCCAGCAGCTTGGGGCAGACAGATACGCAGTATTTT.

CDR3 sequence: CASSQKGSGGIDYGYTF. The CDR3 DNA reads TGTGCCAGCAGCCAAAAAGGGTCAGGCGGGATCGACTATGGCTACACCTTC. The gene calls are TRBV4-2 and TRBJ1-2; D remains ambiguous. The CDR3 length is 17 residues. V lost 2 bases to trimming and J lost 3 bases, with 19 bases between them. Germline V gene sequence: CDR1 LGHNA, CDR2 YNFKEQ.

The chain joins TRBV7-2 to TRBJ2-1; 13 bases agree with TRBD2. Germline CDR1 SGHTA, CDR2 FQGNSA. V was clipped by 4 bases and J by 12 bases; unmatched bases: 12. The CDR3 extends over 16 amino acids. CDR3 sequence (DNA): TGTGCCAGCAGCTCACCGGGACTAGCGGGAATTTTTGTGCAGTTCTTC. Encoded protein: CASSSPGLAGIFVQFF.

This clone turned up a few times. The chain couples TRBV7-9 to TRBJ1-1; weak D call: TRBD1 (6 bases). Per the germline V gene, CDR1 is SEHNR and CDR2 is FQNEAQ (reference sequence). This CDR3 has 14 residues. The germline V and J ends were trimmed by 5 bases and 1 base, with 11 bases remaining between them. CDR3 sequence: CASSLQGRNTEAFF. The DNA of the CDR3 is TGTGCCAGCAGCCTACAGGGCCGGAACACTGAAGCTTTCTTT.

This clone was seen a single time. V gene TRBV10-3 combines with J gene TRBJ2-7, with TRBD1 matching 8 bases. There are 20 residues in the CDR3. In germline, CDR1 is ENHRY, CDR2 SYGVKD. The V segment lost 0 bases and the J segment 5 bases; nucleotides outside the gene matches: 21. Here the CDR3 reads CAISESIIGQGAISGNEQYF. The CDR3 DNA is TGTGCCATCAGTGAGTCGATCATTGGACAGGGCGCCATCTCGGGGAACGAGCAGTACTTC.

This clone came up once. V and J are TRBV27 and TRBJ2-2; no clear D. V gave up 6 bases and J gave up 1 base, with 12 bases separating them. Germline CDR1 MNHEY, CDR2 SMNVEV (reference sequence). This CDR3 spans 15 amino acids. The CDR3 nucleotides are TGTGCCAGCAGGAACGCTAAAGAGAACACCGGGGAGCTGTTTTTT. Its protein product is CASRNAKENTGELFF.

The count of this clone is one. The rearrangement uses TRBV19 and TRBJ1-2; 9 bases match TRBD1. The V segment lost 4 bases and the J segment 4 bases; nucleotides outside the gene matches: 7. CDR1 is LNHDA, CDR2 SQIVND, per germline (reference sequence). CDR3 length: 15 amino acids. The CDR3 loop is CASSTTGGLPYGYTF. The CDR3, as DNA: TGTGCCAGTAGTACCACAGGGGGCCTCCCCTATGGCTACACCTTC.

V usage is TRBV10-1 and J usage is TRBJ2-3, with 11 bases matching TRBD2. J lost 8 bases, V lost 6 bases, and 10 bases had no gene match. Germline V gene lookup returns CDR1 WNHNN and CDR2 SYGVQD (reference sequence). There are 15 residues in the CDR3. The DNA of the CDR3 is TGCGCCAGCAGCGACCTAGCGGGAGGAAGGGGTACGCAGTATTTT. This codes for CASSDLAGGRGTQYF.

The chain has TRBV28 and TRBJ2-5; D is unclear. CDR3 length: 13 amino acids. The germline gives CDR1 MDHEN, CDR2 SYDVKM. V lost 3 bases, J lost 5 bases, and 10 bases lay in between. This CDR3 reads CASSFTLGETQYF. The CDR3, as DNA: TGTGCCAGCAGTTTCACTCTCGGGGAGACCCAGTACTTC.

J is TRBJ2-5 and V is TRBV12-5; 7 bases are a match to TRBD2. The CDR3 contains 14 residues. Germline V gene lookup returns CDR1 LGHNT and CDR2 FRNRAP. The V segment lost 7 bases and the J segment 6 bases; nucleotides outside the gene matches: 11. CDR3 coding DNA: TGTGCTAGTGCTCAGAGTCCTAGCGGTCAGACCCAGTACTTC. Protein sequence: CASAQSPSGQTQYF.

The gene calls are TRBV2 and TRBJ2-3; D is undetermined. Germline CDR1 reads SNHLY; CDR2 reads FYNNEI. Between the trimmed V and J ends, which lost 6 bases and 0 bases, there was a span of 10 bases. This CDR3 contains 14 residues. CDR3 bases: TGTGCCAGCAGCCTCACACACAGCACAGATACGCAGTATTTT. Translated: CASSLTHSTDTQYF. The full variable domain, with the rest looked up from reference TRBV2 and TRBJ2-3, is EPEVTQTPSHQVTQMGQEVILRCVPISNHLYFYWYRQILGQKVEFLVSFYNNEISEKSEIFDDQFSVERPDGSNFTLKIRSTKLEDSAMYFCASSLTHSTDTQYFGPGTRLTVL.